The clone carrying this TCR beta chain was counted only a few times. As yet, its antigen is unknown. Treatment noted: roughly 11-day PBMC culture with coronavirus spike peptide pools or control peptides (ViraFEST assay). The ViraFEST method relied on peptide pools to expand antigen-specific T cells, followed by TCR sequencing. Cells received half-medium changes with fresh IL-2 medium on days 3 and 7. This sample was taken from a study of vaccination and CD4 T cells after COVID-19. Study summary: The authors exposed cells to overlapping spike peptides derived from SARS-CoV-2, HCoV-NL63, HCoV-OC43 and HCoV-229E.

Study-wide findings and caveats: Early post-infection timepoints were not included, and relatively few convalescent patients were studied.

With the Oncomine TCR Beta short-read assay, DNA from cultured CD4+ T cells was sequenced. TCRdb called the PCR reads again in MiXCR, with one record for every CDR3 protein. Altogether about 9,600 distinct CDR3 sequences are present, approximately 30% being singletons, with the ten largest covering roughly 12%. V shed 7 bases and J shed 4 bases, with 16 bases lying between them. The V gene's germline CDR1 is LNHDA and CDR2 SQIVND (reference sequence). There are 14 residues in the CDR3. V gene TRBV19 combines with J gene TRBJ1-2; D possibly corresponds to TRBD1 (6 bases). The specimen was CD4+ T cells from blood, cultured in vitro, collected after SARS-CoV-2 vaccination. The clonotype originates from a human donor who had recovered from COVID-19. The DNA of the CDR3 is TGTGCCAGTATAGGATTTGGGGGCGGCTATGGCTACACCTTC. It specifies CASIGFGGGYGYTF.